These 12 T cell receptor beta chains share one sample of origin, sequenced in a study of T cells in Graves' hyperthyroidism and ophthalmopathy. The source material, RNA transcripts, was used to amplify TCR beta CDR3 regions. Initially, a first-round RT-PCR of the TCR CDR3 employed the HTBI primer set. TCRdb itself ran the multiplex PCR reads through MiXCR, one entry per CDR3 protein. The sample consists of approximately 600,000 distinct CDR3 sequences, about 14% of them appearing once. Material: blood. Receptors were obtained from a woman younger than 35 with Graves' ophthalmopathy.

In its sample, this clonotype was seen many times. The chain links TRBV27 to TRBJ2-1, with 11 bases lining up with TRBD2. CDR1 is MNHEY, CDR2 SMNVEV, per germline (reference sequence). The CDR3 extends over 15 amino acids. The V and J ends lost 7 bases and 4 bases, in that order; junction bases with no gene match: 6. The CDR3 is CASNVGLAAYNEQFF. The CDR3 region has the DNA TGTGCCAGCAACGTGGGACTAGCGGCTTACAATGAGCAGTTCTTC.

The CDR3 region is CAIDSAGTVGNYYEQYF. CDR3 DNA sequence: TGTGCCATCGATTCAGCGGGCACTGTGGGGAACTACTACGAGCAGTACTTC. The chain recombines TRBV10-3 with TRBJ2-7; TRBD2 might be the D (6 bases). V was trimmed by 8 bases and J by 3 bases, leaving 26 bases between them. The V gene's germline CDR1 is ENHRY and CDR2 SYGVKD. The CDR3 loop spans 17 amino acids.

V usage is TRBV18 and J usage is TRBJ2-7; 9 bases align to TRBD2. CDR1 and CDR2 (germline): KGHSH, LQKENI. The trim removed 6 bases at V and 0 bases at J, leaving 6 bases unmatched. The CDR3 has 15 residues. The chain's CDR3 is CASSSSGKDSYEQYF. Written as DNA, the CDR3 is TGTGCCAGCTCGTCTAGCGGGAAAGACTCCTACGAGCAGTACTTC.

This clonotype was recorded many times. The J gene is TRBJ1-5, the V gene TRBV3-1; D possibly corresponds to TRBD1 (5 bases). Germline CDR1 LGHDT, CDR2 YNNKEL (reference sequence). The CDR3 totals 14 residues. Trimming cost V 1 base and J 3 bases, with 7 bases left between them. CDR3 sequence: CASSQGGNNQPQHF. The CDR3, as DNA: TGTGCCAGCAGCCAAGGGGGGAACAATCAGCCCCAGCATTTT. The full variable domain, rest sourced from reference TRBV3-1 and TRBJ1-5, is DTAVSQTPKYLVTQMGNDKSIKCEQNLGHDTMYWYKQDSKKFLKIMFSYNNKELIINETVPNRFSPKSPDKAHLNLHINSLELGDSAVYFCASSQGGNNQPQHFGDGTRLSIL.

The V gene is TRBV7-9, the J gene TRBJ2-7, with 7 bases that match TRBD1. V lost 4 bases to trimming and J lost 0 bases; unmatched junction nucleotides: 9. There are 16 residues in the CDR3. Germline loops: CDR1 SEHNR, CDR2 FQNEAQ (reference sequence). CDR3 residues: CASSSLPTGASYEQYF. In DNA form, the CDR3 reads TGTGCCAGCAGCTCCTTACCAACAGGGGCCTCCTACGAGCAGTACTTC.

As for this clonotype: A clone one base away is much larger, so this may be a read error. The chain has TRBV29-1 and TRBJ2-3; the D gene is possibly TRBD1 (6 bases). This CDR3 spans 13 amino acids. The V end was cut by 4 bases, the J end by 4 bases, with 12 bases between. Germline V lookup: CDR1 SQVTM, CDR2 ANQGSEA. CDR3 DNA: TGCAGCGTTGGGACAGTACTGGCAGATACGCAGTATTTT. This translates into CSVGTVLADTQYF.

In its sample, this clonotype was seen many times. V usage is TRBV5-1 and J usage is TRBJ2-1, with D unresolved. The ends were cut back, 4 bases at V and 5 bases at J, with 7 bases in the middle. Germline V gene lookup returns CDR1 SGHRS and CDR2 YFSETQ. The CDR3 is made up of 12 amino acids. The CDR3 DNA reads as TGCGCCAGCAGCCGTCATAACAATGAGCAGTTCTTC. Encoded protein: CASSRHNNEQFF.

In DNA, the CDR3 is TGTGCCAGCAGCACCTTGGGACAGGGAGGTGGTAAAGCTTTCTTT. It codes for CASSTLGQGGGKAFF. The genes are TRBV13 and TRBJ1-1; the match to TRBD1 covers 9 bases. The CDR3 extends over 15 amino acids. Per germline, CDR1 PRHDT and CDR2 FYEKMQ (reference sequence). Trimming at V came to 5 bases and at J to 9 bases, leaving 13 bases not matched to a gene.

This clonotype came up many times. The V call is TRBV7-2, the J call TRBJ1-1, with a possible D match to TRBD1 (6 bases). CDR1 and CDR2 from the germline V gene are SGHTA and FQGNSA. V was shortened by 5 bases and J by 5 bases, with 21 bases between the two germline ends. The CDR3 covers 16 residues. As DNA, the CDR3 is TGTGCCAGCAGCCGGGCCCCGAACAGGGTTGGGACTGAAGCTTTCTTT. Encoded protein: CASSRAPNRVGTEAFF.

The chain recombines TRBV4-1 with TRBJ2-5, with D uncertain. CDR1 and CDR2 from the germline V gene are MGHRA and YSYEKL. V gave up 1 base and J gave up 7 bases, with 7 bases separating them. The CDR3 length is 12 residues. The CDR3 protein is CASSQGGGTQYF. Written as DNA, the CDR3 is TGCGCCAGCAGCCAAGGGGGTGGGACCCAGTACTTC.

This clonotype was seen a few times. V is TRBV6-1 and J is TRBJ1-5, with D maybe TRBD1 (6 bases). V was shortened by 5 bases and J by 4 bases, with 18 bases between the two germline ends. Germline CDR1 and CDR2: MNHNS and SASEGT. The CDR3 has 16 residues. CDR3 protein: CASSYPSEGENQPQHF. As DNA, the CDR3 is TGTGCCAGCAGTTACCCCAGTGAGGGGGAAAATCAGCCCCAGCATTTT.

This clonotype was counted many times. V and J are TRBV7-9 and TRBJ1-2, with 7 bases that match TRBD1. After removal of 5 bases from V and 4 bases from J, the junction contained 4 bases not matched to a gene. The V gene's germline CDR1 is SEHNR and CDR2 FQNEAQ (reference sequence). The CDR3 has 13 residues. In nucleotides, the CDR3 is TGTGCCAGCAGCCCGGGACAGCTCTATGGCTACACCTTC. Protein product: CASSPGQLYGYTF.